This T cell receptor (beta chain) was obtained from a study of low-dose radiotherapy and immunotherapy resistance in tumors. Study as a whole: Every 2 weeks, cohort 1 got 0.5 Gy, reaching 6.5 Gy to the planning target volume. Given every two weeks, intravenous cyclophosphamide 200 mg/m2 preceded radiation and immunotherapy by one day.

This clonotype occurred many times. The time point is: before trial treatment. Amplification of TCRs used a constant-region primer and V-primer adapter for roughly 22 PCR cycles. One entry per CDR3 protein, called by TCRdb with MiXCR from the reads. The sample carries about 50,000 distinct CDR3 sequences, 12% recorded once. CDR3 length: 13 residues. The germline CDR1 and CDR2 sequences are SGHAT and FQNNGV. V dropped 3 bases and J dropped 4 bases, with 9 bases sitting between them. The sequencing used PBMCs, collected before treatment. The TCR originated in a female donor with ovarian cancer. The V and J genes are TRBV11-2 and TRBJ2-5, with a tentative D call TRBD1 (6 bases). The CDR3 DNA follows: TGTGCCAGCAGCTTTGGGGGCACAGAGACCCAGTACTTC. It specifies CASSFGGTETQYF.